Listed below are T cell receptor beta chains from one sample, sequenced in a study of blood T cells in healthy people across ages. Each CDR3 protein gets one entry after TCRdb re-called the 5' RACE reads with MiXCR. The data contain around 1,000,000 distinct CDR3 sequences, around 25% of them singletons. These data were also filed under a second study, of T cells of mothers and their children.

Sequencing was performed on blood. The receptors originated from a girl aged 2-9 years in good health. The CDR3 runs from the conserved cysteine through the conserved F or W. Each record gives: clone size, V gene, CDR3 protein. Only some rows state a clone size, as once, few, many or a class for expanded clones.

clone size: NA; V gene: TRBV5-1; CDR3 protein: CASSLVSGTSTDTQYF
clone size: few; V gene: TRBV6-1; CDR3 protein: CASSEWWDSAGGTTEAFF
clone size: few; V gene: TRBV5-1; CDR3 protein: CASRSGATNEKLFF
clone size: NA; V gene: TRBV12-3/TRBV12-4; CDR3 protein: CASSLLGPGELFF
clone size: few; V gene: TRBV10-3; CDR3 protein: CAISEGKTQYF
clone size: NA; V gene: TRBV12-3/TRBV12-4; CDR3 protein: CASSLGEQGRNGYTF
clone size: NA; V gene: TRBV7-2; CDR3 protein: CASSLSGRVSYEQYF
clone size: few; V gene: TRBV7-6; CDR3 protein: CASSQDFEGTGELFF
clone size: NA; V gene: TRBV11-3; CDR3 protein: CASSPGGHYEQYF
clone size: NA; V gene: TRBV6-1; CDR3 protein: CASSEVLQGTNEKLFF
clone size: NA; V gene: TRBV20-1; CDR3 protein: CSARRGADTGELFF
clone size: NA; V gene: TRBV13; CDR3 protein: CASSSDSETQYF
clone size: few; V gene: TRBV29-1; CDR3 protein: CSVEDLSSEKLFF
clone size: few; V gene: TRBV3-1; CDR3 protein: CASSQGASGPGGQFF
clone size: few; V gene: TRBV14; CDR3 protein: CASRSGTKNTGELFF
clone size: NA; V gene: TRBV19; CDR3 protein: CASTWEFSYGYTF
clone size: few; V gene: TRBV29-1; CDR3 protein: CSVDTTDTQYF